This is a list of T cell receptor beta chains from one sample in a study of shared clonotypes between healthy human individuals. Profiled with immunoSEQ multiplex PCR; TCRdb holds only in-frame clones, not every one. Of more than 2,000,000 clones in the sample, approximately 93% are singletons; the top ten hold around 0.4%. The sample taken for sequencing was naive CD4+ T cells from PBMCs. The receptors originated from a man between 18 and 35 years old in good health. Some clones in this sample may be carry-over from other donors' samples. The CDR3 runs from the conserved cysteine through the conserved F or W. Fields, in order: V gene, CDR3 protein.

v_gene: TRBV18; CDR3aa: CASSPLGLAGSGANVLTF
v_gene: TRBV7-9; CDR3aa: CASSLGQYTGELFF
v_gene: TRBV27; CDR3aa: CASSFSGRAGEQYF
v_gene: TRBV28; CDR3aa: CASVEGTTDTQYF
v_gene: TRBV6-1; CDR3aa: CASRVTVFTGELFF
v_gene: TRBV7-9; CDR3aa: CASSLYDGLTDTQYF
v_gene: TRBV18; CDR3aa: CASSLRSGDRPNTGELFF
v_gene: TRBV6-1; CDR3aa: CASSEALLGGAGTTNEKLFF
v_gene: TRBV7-3; CDR3aa: CASSLQGSTDTQYF
v_gene: TRBV7-9; CDR3aa: CASSPLGTEAFF
v_gene: TRBV5-1; CDR3aa: CASSPRSGQTGNTIYF
v_gene: TRBV9; CDR3aa: CASSSTRGQTGANVLTF
v_gene: TRBV6-5; CDR3aa: CASSYSNRVREKLFF
v_gene: TRBV7-9; CDR3aa: CASSSSGTKLFF
v_gene: TRBV7-2; CDR3aa: CASSLGTFGTEAFF
v_gene: TRBV27; CDR3aa: CASSLLRDRHGYTF
v_gene: TRBV7-3; CDR3aa: CASSSSGGKDTQYF
v_gene: TRBV6-5; CDR3aa: CASSRDISISYEQYF
v_gene: TRBV28; CDR3aa: CASSSLQRQGRNYEQYF
v_gene: TRBV30; CDR3aa: CAWSWGAGGPAFF
v_gene: TRBV7-2; CDR3aa: CASSLAGAASQETQYF
v_gene: TRBV5-1; CDR3aa: CASSPYSNSYEQYF
v_gene: TRBV6-1; CDR3aa: CASREVSTNEKLFF
v_gene: TRBV18; CDR3aa: CASSSQAGGGGQPQHF
v_gene: TRBV4-1; CDR3aa: CASSLGLAFYNEQFF
v_gene: TRBV7-9; CDR3aa: CASSPIRDMNTEAFF
v_gene: TRBV5-8; CDR3aa: CATEPEIAGDNEKLFF
v_gene: TRBV5-1; CDR3aa: CASSSGSSYNEQFF
v_gene: TRBV7-9; CDR3aa: CASSSERENQPQHF
v_gene: TRBV2; CDR3aa: CASRDRGIYNEQFF
v_gene: TRBV7-2; CDR3aa: CASSLGQTNEQFF
v_gene: TRBV7-8; CDR3aa: CASTSSTGYRQYF
v_gene: TRBV5-1; CDR3aa: CASSLRLGSGNEQFF
v_gene: TRBV5-4; CDR3aa: CASSPGGARFAGYTF
v_gene: TRBV5-1; CDR3aa: CASSPEEVFSYEQYF
v_gene: TRBV6-1; CDR3aa: CASSERPGEGYGYTF
v_gene: TRBV9; CDR3aa: CASSPPPVGVANYGYTF
v_gene: TRBV18; CDR3aa: CASSLQLGTGRTEAFF
v_gene: TRBV7-9; CDR3aa: CASSSTGGFHEQYF
v_gene: TRBV5-1; CDR3aa: CASSYHRGLNYGYTF
v_gene: TRBV2; CDR3aa: CASSEQRGLFF
v_gene: TRBV20-1; CDR3aa: CSALRGDTQYF
v_gene: TRBV19; CDR3aa: CASSIGRVGTEAFF
v_gene: TRBV7-7; CDR3aa: CASTRGGRETQYF
v_gene: TRBV29-1; CDR3aa: CSARYSTYEQYF
v_gene: TRBV16; CDR3aa: CASSQSQGSNYGYTF
v_gene: TRBV11-2; CDR3aa: CASSFTTGGEETQYF
v_gene: TRBV27; CDR3aa: CASSREAGAGETQYF
v_gene: TRBV5-1; CDR3aa: CASSRGTSWETQYF
v_gene: TRBV7-9; CDR3aa: CASSPSGTDTDTQYF
v_gene: TRBV15; CDR3aa: CATSTQVGRAGELFF
v_gene: TRBV7-9; CDR3aa: CASSQIAGGSSYNEQFF
v_gene: TRBV5-1; CDR3aa: CASSFLTGIMNTEAFF
v_gene: TRBV5-1; CDR3aa: CASSWVRGHNEQFF